The 21 T cell receptor beta chains listed next were all sequenced from one sample in a study of tumor and adjacent non-tumor tissue in lung cancer. No cell sorting was done before RNA was extracted from the tissue. A modified ARM-PCR protocol with three rounds of nested PCR amplified TCRbeta. MiXCR, run by TCRdb on the multiplex PCR reads, gives a single entry per CDR3 protein. Of 68,000 or so distinct CDR3 sequences detected, just under 60% appear once; the ten largest clones hold around 20%. The sample taken for sequencing was lung tumor tissue. The receptors originated from a man aged 45-60 years with non-small cell lung cancer.

Regarding this clonotype: At one boundary the junction diverges from the germline segment, which might be a read error. V usage is TRBV6-5 and J usage is TRBJ1-5, with a weak D call TRBD1 (6 bases). This CDR3 contains 14 residues. CDR1 is MNHEY and CDR2 is SVGAGI in the germline V gene. CDR3 loop: CVSSSGQTLGPQHF. In DNA, the CDR3 is TGTGTCAGCAGTTCCGGACAGACCCTAGGGCCCCAGCATTTT.

This sequence joins TRBV14 and TRBJ2-3; TRBD2 matches at 12 bases. The CDR3 extends over 16 amino acids. The V and J ends lost 1 base and 5 bases, in that order; junction bases with no gene match: 4. Per the germline V gene, CDR1 is SGHDN and CDR2 is FVKESK. The DNA of the CDR3 is TGTGCCAGCAGCCAAGGACTAGCGGGAGTCAAAGATACGCAGTATTTT. It encodes CASSQGLAGVKDTQYF.

The chain links TRBV5-1 to TRBJ2-7, with D uncertain. Germline values: CDR1 SGHRS, CDR2 YFSETQ. The ends were cut back, 0 bases at V and 3 bases at J, with 16 bases in the middle. This CDR3 is 16 amino acids long. In DNA, the CDR3 is TGCGCCAGCAGCTTGGGGCACCGAGACAATTTCTACGAGCAGTACTTC. Amino acids: CASSLGHRDNFYEQYF.

For this clonotype: The junction does not match germline at one end; this may be a read error. The rearrangement links TRBV6-5 to TRBJ2-2, with D possibly TRBD2 on 6 matching bases. The CDR3 runs 18 residues. From germline, CDR1 is MNHEY and CDR2 SVGAGI. The DNA of the CDR3 is TGTGCCAGCAGTTTCTCGTATTGGAGGGAGGCCATCACCGCGGAGCTGTTTTTT. This gives the protein CASSFSYWREAITAELFF.

This clonotype has more than one count but fewer than ten. The CDR3 DNA follows: TGTGCCAGCAGTCCCTGGACAGTGGCCGAGCAGTACTTC. Translation gives CASSPWTVAEQYF. The genes are TRBV6-1 and TRBJ2-7; weak D call: TRBD1 (6 bases). The V end was cut by 5 bases, the J end by 6 bases, with 14 bases between. Germline CDR1 and CDR2: MNHNS and SASEGT. The CDR3 contains 13 residues.

On this clonotype: One junction end does not reproduce the germline sequence, and a read error may be involved. The chain links TRBV7-9 to TRBJ2-7; a weak D match, TRBD2 (6 bases). This CDR3 is 14 amino acids long. Germline loops: CDR1 SEHNR, CDR2 FQNEAQ (reference sequence). The CDR3 reads CVSSLAGGAYEQYF. DNA of the CDR3: TGTGTCAGCAGCTTGGCCGGGGGAGCCTACGAGCAGTACTTC.

The V call is TRBV20-1, the J call TRBJ2-5; 8 bases agree with TRBD1. J was trimmed by 7 bases and V by 5 bases; bases with no gene match: 12. Germline V gives CDR1 DFQATT, CDR2 SNEGSKA (reference sequence). The CDR3 consists of 14 residues. In nucleotides, the CDR3 is TGCAGTGCTTGGCAGGGGGCGCCTTCGGGGACCCAGTACTTC. Translated: CSAWQGAPSGTQYF.

As regards this clonotype: This may arise from a read error, as a much more abundant clone is one base away. The gene calls are TRBV5-1 and TRBJ2-7; D perhaps matches TRBD1 (6 bases). V lost 1 base and J lost 6, with 11 bases in between. Germline-derived CDR1 and CDR2 are SGHRS and YFSETQ. This CDR3 is built from 13 residues. The CDR3 nucleotides read TGCGCCAGCAGCTTGTCAGGGGTATTCGAGCAGTACTTC. Translating it yields CASSLSGVFEQYF.

As to this clonotype: Given a much more abundant clone one base away, this may be a read error. The chain has TRBV6-5 and TRBJ1-4; TRBD1 agrees at 7 bases. Looked up from germline, CDR1 is MNHEY and CDR2 is SVGAGI. This CDR3 spans 15 amino acids. With V trimmed by 5 bases and J by 6 bases, 9 bases remained unmatched. CDR3 residues: CASSHRQGPDEKLFF. In DNA, the CDR3 is TGTGCCAGCAGTCACCGACAGGGCCCTGATGAAAAACTGTTTTTT.

This clonotype turned up a few times. This sequence joins TRBV27 and TRBJ2-1; 16 positions agree with TRBD2. Germline-derived CDR1 and CDR2 are MNHEY and SMNVEV (reference sequence). The CDR3 has 16 residues. V gave up 7 bases and J gave up 4 bases; unmatched junction bases: 4. The CDR3 loop is CASTGLAGGRYNEQFF. The CDR3 DNA is TGTGCCAGCACGGGACTAGCGGGAGGGCGGTACAATGAGCAGTTCTTC.

The rearrangement uses TRBV5-6 and TRBJ1-6; a weak D match, TRBD1 (6 bases). The CDR3 covers 15 residues. CDR1 and CDR2 (germline): SGHDT, YYEEEE. Trimming removed 9 bases from V and 5 bases from J, with 18 bases in between. In nucleotides, the CDR3 is TGTGCCAACACCCTTCTCGGACAGAATAATTCACCCCTCCACTTT. This encodes CANTLLGQNNSPLHF.

This chain's CDR3 is CASSYRVYPDTQYF. The CDR3 DNA is TGTGCCAGCAGCTACAGGGTTTACCCAGATACGCAGTATTTT. The chain joins TRBV7-9 to TRBJ2-3; a weak D match, TRBD1 (6 bases). V lost 4 bases and J 4 bases, leaving 12 bases between the germline ends. The CDR3 runs to 14 residues. CDR1 and CDR2 (germline): SEHNR, FQNEAQ (reference sequence).

A note on this clonotype: This may arise from a read error, as a much more abundant clone is one base away. This sequence joins TRBV10-2 and TRBJ2-7, with no clear D. This CDR3 contains 13 residues. Per the germline V gene, CDR1 is WSHSY and CDR2 is SAAADI. Trimming removed 7 bases from V and 5 bases from J, with 15 bases in between. This chain's CDR3 is CASTLAGPDEQYF. DNA for the CDR3: TGCGCCAGCACCCTCGCAGGACCAGACGAGCAGTACTTC.

There are a few counts of this clonotype. A single base separates this from a much larger clone, so it may be a read error. The V gene is TRBV10-2, the J gene TRBJ2-2, with 10 bases aligning to TRBD2. With V trimmed by 6 bases and J by 6 bases, 7 bases remained unmatched. The germline CDR1 and CDR2 sequences are WSHSY and SAAADI. The CDR3 has 15 amino acids. The CDR3 DNA reads as TGCGCCAGCAGACTCAGCGGGAGGGTAGCCGGGGAGCTGTTTTTT. This translates into CASRLSGRVAGELFF.

This clonotype was counted a few times. Mismatch with germline at one junction end may stem from a read error. The V call is TRBV4-1, the J call TRBJ2-3; D gene uncertain. Germline CDR1 MGHRA, CDR2 YSYEKL. The CDR3 consists of 12 residues. The CDR3 DNA sequence: TGCGCCGGCAGCCAGGACGTGGATACGCAGTATTTT. Residues: CAGSQDVDTQYF.

This sequence joins TRBV28 and TRBJ2-1, with 7 positions matching TRBD1. V gave up 3 bases and J gave up 3 bases; unmatched junction bases: 8. There are 16 residues in the CDR3. Germline assignment: CDR1 MDHEN and CDR2 SYDVKM. The CDR3 reads CASSLLGQGDYNEQFF. CDR3 in DNA: TGTGCCAGCAGTTTGCTCGGGCAGGGGGACTACAATGAGCAGTTCTTC.

Comments on this clonotype: This may be a read error, as it is one base from a much larger clone. This rearrangement joins TRBV4-1 to TRBJ2-7; no clear D gene. The germline V gene encodes CDR1 MGHRA and CDR2 YSYEKL. Trimming pared 3 bases from V and 4 bases from J, leaving 10 bases between. This CDR3 has 13 amino acids. The CDR3 reads CASSHREAYEQYF. In DNA, the CDR3 is TGCGCCAGCAGCCATAGGGAAGCATACGAGCAGTACTTC.

The rearrangement joins TRBV24-1 to TRBJ2-3, with a possible D match to TRBD1 (5 bases). Germline CDR1 is KGHDR and CDR2 is SFDVKD. The CDR3 sequence is 15 residues long. The V end was cut by 1 base, the J end by 2 bases, with 9 bases between. The CDR3 nucleotides read TGTGCCACCAGTGATTTTGGGGCTTCCACAGATACGCAGTATTTT. Translated: CATSDFGASTDTQYF.

The V gene is TRBV5-4, the J gene TRBJ1-1, with D possibly matching TRBD1 (6 bases). In germline, CDR1 is SGHNT, CDR2 YYREEE (reference sequence). The CDR3 length is 15 residues. Deletions cut 3 bases from V and 2 bases from J, with 14 bases between. The CDR3 bases are TGTGCCAGCAGCTGGATTCACAGGGCAAACACTGAAGCTTTCTTT. It specifies CASSWIHRANTEAFF. Filled out from reference TRBV5-4 and TRBJ1-1, the complete variable domain reads ETGVTQSPTHLIKTRGQQVTLRCSSQSGHNTVSWYQQALGQGPQFIFQYYREEENGRGNFPPRFSGLQFPNYSSELNVNALELDDSALYLCASSWIHRANTEAFFGQGTRLTVV.

This clonotype was observed many times. V and J are TRBV10-3 and TRBJ1-2; tentative D call: TRBD1 (6 bases). The CDR3 contains 14 residues. In germline, CDR1 is ENHRY, CDR2 SYGVKD. V was clipped by 0 bases and J by 4 bases, with 9 bases between them. DNA of the CDR3: TGTGCCATCAGTGAGTCGGGGACAACCTATGGCTACACCTTC. Amino acids: CAISESGTTYGYTF.

This clonotype was counted between two and nine times. This chain joins TRBV5-1 and TRBJ2-5, with D possibly matching TRBD1 (5 bases). This CDR3 is 14 amino acids long. Per the germline V gene, CDR1 is SGHRS and CDR2 is YFSETQ. Trimming stripped 2 bases from V and 5 bases from J, with 13 bases between. The CDR3, as DNA: TGCGCCAGCAGCTTTGGACAACCCTCGGAGACCCAGTACTTC. Protein product: CASSFGQPSETQYF.